This paragraph covers one TCR beta chain sequence. Its antigen is not yet known. No base-level quality is on record; no much larger clone is a single base apart. The library came from RT-PCR. Data came from an Illumina HiSeq 2500. Using fastp trimming at Q25 and MiXCR clonotype assembly, TCRdb reanalyzed the public sequencing data and kept in-frame beta chains. CDR3 protein sequences are deduplicated, and each keeps its most common genes and DNA. The sample profile shows hundreds of thousands of distinct CDR3 sequences; around 15% of them were found once. The top ten constitute roughly 7.2% of the sample. In the germline V gene, CDR1 corresponds to SQVTM and CDR2 to ANQGSEA. The CDR3 numbers 12 residues from cysteine through phenylalanine. Just CDR3 DNA is preserved here, 36 bases in frame from base 1. V lost 4 bases and J lost 4 bases; the stretch between them is 11 bases long. The data were obtained in a study of response to subunit inactivated influenza vaccine (dated by TCRdb to 2016 to 2019). Regarding the research as a whole: Deep quantitative T cell receptor repertoire profiling was used in the study to track responses to a trivalent subunit inactivated influenza vaccine. Findings and caveats that apply to the study as a whole: According to the authors, only a limited number of new T cells may be recruited by each seasonal influenza vaccination.

Sequenced material: PBMCs from blood, taken less than 15 days before vaccination. The V and J segments used are TRBV29-1 and TRBJ2-7; TRBD1 is a possible D gene, resting on 5 matching bases. The sequence was obtained from a man aged 45-65 years who received an inactivated influenza vaccine. Donor details come from another sample of the same person, matched by shared clones. The DNA sequence follows: TGCAGCGTTGGGGGCAGAGCTTACGAGCAGTACTTC. The translation is CSVGGRAYEQYF.